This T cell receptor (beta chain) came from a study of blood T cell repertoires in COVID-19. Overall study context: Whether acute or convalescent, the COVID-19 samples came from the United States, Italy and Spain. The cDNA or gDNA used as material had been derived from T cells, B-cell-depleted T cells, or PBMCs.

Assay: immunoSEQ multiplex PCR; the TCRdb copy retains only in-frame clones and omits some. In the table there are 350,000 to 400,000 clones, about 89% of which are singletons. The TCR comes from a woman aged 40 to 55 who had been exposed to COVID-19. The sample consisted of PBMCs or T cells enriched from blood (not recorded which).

CDR3 sequence: CASSPGASSGNTIYF. For the CDR3, the DNA is TGCGCCAGCAGCCCGGGAGCCTCCTCTGGAAACACCATATATTTT. The chain has TRBV5-1 and TRBJ1-3; the D is unclear. V was clipped by 4 bases and J by 0 bases, with 11 bases between them. The CDR3 loop spans 15 amino acids. Germline CDR1 is SGHRS and CDR2 is YFSETQ.